This record looks at one TCR beta chain sequence and its context. Its cognate antigen is unknown. The data were taken from a study of cytomegalovirus exposure and HLA in healthy donors. Study in general: In a later analysis, it was reported that the 110 or so validation repertoires had been produced on the same platform as the 550 to 850 repertoires belonging to the first cohort.

The assay was immunoSEQ multiplex PCR, and TCRdb's table has in-frame clones only and misses some. The top ten hold 9.5% to 13% of the sample, which has about 160,000 clones, 84% seen once. Study-wide findings and caveats: According to reports, the classifier identified cytomegalovirus status with high specificity and sensitivity. Three CMV-associated chains were confirmed in vitro to be specific for CMV antigens. Cytomegalovirus association was listed for 170 or so TCR beta chains.

The CDR3 covers 14 residues. Germline V gene sequence: CDR1 SGHAT, CDR2 FQDESV (reference sequence). Trimming pared 3 bases from V and 7 bases from J, leaving 15 bases between. The receptor's source is a man aged 30 to 39 in good health and CMV-seropositive. The chain links TRBV11-1 to TRBJ1-1; D may be TRBD1 (6 bases). The specimen sequenced was PBMCs. The chain's CDR3 is CASSFHQGKYEAFF. In DNA, the CDR3 is TGTGCCAGCAGCTTCCACCAGGGGAAGTATGAAGCTTTCTTT.